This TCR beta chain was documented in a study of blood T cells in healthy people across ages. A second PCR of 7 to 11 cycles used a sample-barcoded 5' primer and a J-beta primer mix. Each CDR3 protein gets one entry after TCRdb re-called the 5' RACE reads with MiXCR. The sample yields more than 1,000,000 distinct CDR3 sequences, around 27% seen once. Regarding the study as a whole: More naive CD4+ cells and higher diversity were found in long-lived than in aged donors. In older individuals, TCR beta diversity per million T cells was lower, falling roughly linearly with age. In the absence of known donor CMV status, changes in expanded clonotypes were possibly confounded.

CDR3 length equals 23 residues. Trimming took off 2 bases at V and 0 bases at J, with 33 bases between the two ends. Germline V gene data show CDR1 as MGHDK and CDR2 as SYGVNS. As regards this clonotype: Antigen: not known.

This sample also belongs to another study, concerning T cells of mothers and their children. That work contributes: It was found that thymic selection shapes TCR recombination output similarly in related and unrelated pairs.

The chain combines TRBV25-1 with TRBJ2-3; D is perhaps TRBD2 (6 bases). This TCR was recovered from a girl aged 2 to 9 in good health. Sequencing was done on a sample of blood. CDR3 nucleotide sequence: TGTGCCAGCAGTGAAAGCCCTTTGACTCCGACTAGGGACGGGTCCACTAGCACAGATACGCAGTATTTT. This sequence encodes CASSESPLTPTRDGSTSTDTQYF.